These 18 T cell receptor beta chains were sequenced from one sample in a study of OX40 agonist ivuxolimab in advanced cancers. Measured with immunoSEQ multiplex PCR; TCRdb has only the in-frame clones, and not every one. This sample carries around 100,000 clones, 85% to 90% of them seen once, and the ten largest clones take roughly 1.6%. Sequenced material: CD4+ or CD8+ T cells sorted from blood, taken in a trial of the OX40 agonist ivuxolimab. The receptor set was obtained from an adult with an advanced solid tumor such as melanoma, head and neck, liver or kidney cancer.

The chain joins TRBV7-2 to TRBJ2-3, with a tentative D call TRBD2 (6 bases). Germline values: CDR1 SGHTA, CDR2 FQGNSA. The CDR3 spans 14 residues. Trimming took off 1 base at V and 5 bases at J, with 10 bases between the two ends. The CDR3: CASSLGIGGDTQYF. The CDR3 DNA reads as TGTGCCAGCAGCTTAGGGATCGGGGGAGATACGCAGTATTTT.

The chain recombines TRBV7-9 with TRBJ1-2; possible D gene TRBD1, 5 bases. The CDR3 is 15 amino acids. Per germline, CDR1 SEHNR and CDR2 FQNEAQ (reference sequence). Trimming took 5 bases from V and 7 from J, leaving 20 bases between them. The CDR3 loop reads CASSPQPGVGGGYTF. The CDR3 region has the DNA TGTGCCAGCAGCCCACAACCCGGGGTCGGGGGTGGCTACACCTTC.

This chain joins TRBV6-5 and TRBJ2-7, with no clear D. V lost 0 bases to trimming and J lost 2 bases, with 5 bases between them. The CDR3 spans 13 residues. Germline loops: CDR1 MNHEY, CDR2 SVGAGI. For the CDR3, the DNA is TGTGCCAGCAGTTACTCTGGCACCTACGAGCAGTACTTC. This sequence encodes CASSYSGTYEQYF.

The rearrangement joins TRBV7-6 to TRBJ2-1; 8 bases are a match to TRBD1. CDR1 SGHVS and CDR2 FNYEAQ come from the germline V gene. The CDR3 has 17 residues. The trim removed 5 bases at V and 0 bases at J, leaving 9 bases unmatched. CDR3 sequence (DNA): TGTGCCAGCAGCCTAGTACAGGGGGAAAGCTCCTACAATGAGCAGTTCTTC. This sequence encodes CASSLVQGESSYNEQFF.

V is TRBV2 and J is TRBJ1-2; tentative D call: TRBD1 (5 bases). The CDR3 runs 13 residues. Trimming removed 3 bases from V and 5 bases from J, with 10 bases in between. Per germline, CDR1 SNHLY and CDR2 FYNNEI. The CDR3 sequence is CASSETVGYGYTF. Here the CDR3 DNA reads TGTGCCAGCAGTGAGACAGTGGGTTATGGCTACACCTTC.

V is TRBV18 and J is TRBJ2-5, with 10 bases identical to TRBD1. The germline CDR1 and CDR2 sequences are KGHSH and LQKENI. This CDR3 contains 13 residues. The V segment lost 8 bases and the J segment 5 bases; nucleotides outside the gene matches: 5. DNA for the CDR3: TGTGCCAGCGGAGGACAGGGGGGCGAGACCCAGTACTTC. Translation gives CASGGQGGETQYF.

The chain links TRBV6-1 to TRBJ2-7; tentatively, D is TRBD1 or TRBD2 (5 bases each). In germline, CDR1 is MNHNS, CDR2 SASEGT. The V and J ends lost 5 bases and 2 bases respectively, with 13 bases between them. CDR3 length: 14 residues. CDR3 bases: TGTGCCAGCAGTCCCCGGGACGGGGCCTACGAGCAGTACTTC. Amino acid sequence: CASSPRDGAYEQYF.

The CDR3 sequence: CASSLSRGTDTQYF. Written as DNA, the CDR3 is TGTGCCAGCAGCTTAAGTCGGGGCACAGATACGCAGTATTTT. The rearrangement uses TRBV7-2 and TRBJ2-3; D unresolved. The CDR3 covers 14 residues. Trimming removed 2 bases at V and 1 base at J, with 7 bases between. The germline V gene encodes CDR1 SGHTA and CDR2 FQGNSA.

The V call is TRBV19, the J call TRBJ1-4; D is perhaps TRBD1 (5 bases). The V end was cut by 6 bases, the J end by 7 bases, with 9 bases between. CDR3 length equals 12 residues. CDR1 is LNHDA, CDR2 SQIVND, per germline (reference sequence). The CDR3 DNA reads TGTGCCAGTAGCCAGAGGGGTGAAAAACTGTTTTTT. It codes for CASSQRGEKLFF.

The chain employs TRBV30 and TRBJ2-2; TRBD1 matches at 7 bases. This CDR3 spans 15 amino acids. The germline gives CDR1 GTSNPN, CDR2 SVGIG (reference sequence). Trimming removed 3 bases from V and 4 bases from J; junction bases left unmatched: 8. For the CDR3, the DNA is TGTGCCTGGAGCGTAGGGGGCGCGGGCACCGGGGAGCTGTTTTTT. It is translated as CAWSVGGAGTGELFF.

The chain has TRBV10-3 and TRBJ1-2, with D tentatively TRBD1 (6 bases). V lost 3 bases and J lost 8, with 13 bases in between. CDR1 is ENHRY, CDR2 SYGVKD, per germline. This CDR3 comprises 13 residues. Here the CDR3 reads CAISDWGGRGYTF. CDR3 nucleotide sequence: TGTGCCATCAGTGATTGGGGGGGCCGAGGCTACACCTTC.

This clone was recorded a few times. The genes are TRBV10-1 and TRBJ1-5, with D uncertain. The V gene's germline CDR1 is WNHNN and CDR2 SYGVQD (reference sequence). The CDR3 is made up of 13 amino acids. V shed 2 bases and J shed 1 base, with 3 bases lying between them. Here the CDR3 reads CASSETSNQPQHF. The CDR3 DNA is TGCGCCAGCAGTGAGACAAGCAATCAGCCCCAGCATTTT.

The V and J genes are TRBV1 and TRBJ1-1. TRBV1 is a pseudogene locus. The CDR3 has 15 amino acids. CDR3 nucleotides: TGCACCAGCAGCCAAGAAGGCAGTGAGAACACTGAAGCTTTCTTT. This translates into CTSSQEGSENTEAFF.

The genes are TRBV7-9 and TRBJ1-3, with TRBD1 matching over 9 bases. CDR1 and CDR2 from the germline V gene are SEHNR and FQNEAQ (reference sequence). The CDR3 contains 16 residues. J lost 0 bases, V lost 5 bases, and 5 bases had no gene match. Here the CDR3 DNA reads TGTGCCAGCAGCCTTACGGGACAGGGCTCTGGAAACACCATATATTTT. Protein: CASSLTGQGSGNTIYF.

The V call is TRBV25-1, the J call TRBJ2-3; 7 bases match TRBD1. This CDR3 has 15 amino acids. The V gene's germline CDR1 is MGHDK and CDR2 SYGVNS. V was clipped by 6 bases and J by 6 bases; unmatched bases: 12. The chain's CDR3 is CASSAQGSGLDTQYF. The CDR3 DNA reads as TGTGCCAGCAGCGCACAGGGGTCTGGGCTGGATACGCAGTATTTT.

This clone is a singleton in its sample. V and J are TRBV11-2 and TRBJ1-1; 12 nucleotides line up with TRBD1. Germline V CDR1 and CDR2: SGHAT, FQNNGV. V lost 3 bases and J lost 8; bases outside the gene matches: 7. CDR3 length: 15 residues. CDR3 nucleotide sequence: TGTGCCAGCAGCTTGGGACAGGGGGCGTATGGAGAAGCTTTCTTT. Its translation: CASSLGQGAYGEAFF.

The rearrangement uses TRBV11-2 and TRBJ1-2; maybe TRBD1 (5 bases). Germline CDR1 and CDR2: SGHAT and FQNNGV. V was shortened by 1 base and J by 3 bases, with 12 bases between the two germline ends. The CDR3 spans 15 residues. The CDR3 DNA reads TGTGCCAGCAGCTTAGGGACCGGGACCCACTATGGCTACACCTTC. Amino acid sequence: CASSLGTGTHYGYTF.

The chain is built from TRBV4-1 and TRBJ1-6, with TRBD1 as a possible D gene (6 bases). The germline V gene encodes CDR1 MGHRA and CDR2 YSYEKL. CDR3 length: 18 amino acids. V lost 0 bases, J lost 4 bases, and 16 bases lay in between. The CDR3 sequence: CASSQDQQGDTYNSPLHF. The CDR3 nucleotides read TGCGCCAGCAGCCAAGACCAACAGGGCGATACGTATAATTCACCCCTCCACTTT.